This T cell receptor (beta chain) was obtained from a study of glioma-infiltrating T cells after dendritic cell vaccination. On the study more broadly: Samples are from glioblastoma patients in Phase I and II dendritic cell vaccine trials.

The repertoire was sequenced with immunoSEQ multiplex PCR; TCRdb's copy has only in-frame clones and lacks some. The profile shows 100,000 or so clones, 90% of them singletons. Time point noted: after dendritic cell vaccination, including at tumor progression/relapse. Fresh-frozen tumor tissue and more than two years of survival data were available for all. The CDR3 has 15 residues. V dropped 5 bases and J dropped 6 bases, with 19 bases sitting between them. The germline V gene has CDR1 SGHVS and CDR2 FQNEAQ. This clone was seen a few times. The sample consisted of blood, taken after dendritic cell vaccination. This TCR derives from a human donor with glioblastoma. The chain combines TRBV7-8 with TRBJ1-2, with no clear D. The CDR3 DNA reads as TGTGCCAGCAGCCCCGGTTTTCAGTCGGGAGATGGCTACACCTTC. Translation: CASSPGFQSGDGYTF.